This is a list of T cell receptor beta chains from one sample in a study of cytomegalovirus exposure and HLA in healthy donors. TCRdb keeps only in-frame clones here, not all; method: immunoSEQ multiplex PCR. The repertoire consists of about 120,000 clones, with about 75% occurring once and the leading ten covering 30%. What was sequenced was PBMCs. Every receptor here comes from a man between 60 and 70 years old in good health and CMV-seropositive. CDR3s include the opening cysteine and the closing phenylalanine or tryptophan.

length,V,J,CDR3
16,TRBV19,TRBJ1-1,CASSIKGAGGGTEAFF
15,TRBV5-8,TRBJ2-6,CASSLGGSGANVLTF
16,TRBV4-1,-,CASRQQGADKTYEQYF
13,TRBV5-1,TRBJ2-5,CASTGDGQETQYF
14,TRBV6-5,TRBJ2-1,CASTRLAANNEQFF
11,TRBV30,TRBJ2-1,CAWSDSEEQFF
15,TRBV2,TRBJ1-5,CASSEPGVGNQPQHF
14,TRBV18,TRBJ2-3,CASSPPYRADTQYF
16,TRBV7-8,TRBJ2-3,CASSPRQGVGTDTQYF
13,TRBV2,TRBJ1-5,CASCFFGNQPQHF
14,TRBV7-3,TRBJ1-1,CASSLQGMNTEAFF
14,TRBV5-5,TRBJ1-2,CASSRVAQGGGYTF
16,TRBV5-6,TRBJ2-6,CASRQTGYSGANVLTF
12,TRBV5-6,TRBJ1-1,CASSSQVAEAFF
11,TRBV6-5,TRBJ1-2,CASRTGVGYTF
15,TRBV11-3,TRBJ1-2,CASSAQPGIVYGYTF
16,TRBV27,TRBJ2-7,CASSLTLAGAWNEQYF
15,TRBV18,TRBJ1-4,CASSPLSGMGEKLFF
19,TRBV10-3,TRBJ2-1,CAISGSSGGIPDSYNEQFF
13,TRBV28,TRBJ1-2,CASSQGGNYGYTF
14,TRBV15,TRBJ1-5,CATSRDRGNQPQHF
13,TRBV6-6,TRBJ1-1,CASSYSTGEEAFF
14,TRBV5-1,TRBJ2-5,CASSLAGSRETQYF
17,TRBV18,TRBJ1-1,CASSPLSAGGVPTEAFF
13,TRBV25-1,TRBJ1-1,CASRSQGNTEAFF
16,TRBV2,TRBJ1-5,CASSDPAGGRDQPQHF
14,TRBV5-1,TRBJ1-1,CASEQGPSNTEAFF
13,TRBV6-1,TRBJ2-5,CASSTGISETQYF
18,TRBV7-7,TRBJ2-1,CASSSVGLAGAHYNEQFF
15,TRBV7-8,TRBJ2-3,CASSFTSGAGDTQYF
16,TRBV5-6,TRBJ1-1,CASRTGQGFIKTEAFF